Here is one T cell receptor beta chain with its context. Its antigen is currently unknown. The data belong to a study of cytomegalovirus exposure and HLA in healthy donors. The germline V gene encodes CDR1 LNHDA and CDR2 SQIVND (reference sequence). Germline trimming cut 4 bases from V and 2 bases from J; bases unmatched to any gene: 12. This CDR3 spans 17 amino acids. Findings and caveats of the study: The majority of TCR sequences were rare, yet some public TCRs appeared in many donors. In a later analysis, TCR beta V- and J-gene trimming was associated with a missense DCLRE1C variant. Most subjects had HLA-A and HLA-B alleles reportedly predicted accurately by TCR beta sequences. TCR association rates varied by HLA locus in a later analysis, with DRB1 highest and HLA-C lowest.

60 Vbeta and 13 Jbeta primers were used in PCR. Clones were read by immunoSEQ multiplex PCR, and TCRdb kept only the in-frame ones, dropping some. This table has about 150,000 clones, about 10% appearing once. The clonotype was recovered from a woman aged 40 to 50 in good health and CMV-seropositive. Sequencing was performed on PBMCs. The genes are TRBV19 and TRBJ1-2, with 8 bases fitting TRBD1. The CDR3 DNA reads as TGTGCCAGTAGTACACAAAGTTCCAGGGGGCGCAACTATGGCTACACCTTC. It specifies CASSTQSSRGRNYGYTF.